This TCR beta chain came from a study of blood T cell repertoires in COVID-19. Looking at the study overall: The samples span acute and convalescent COVID-19 from the United States, Italy and Spain.

Original analysis: From reference gene primer amplification, estimates of nucleated cell counts were derived. Some clones are missing from TCRdb's copy, which holds only in-frame ones; the method was immunoSEQ multiplex PCR. V and J calls and clone size are those listed in that table; D and trimming were worked out from the DNA. The table has about 200,000 clones, roughly 80% seen once; the top ten hold about 10%. In germline, CDR1 is LNHDA, CDR2 SQIVND (reference sequence). J gave up 1 base and V 3 bases, and 5 bases lay outside the gene matches. This CDR3 is 16 amino acids long. The sequence came from a woman of 80 years or more with acute or convalescent COVID-19. Source material: peripheral blood. The rearrangement uses TRBV19 and TRBJ2-3; 9 bases align to TRBD1. The CDR3 loop is CASSILWDRGTDTQYF. Here the CDR3 DNA reads TGTGCCAGTAGTATTTTGTGGGACAGGGGCACAGATACGCAGTATTTT.